This record covers a single TCR beta chain. Treatment noted: some 20 received Ad26.COV2.S at low or high dose, single or two shots; a few received placebo; per-sample allocation not given. Sampling was performed 63 days after the first vaccine or placebo injection. Expressing Wuhan-strain SARS-CoV-2 spike, an Ad26 vector served as the vaccine. These data are taken from a study of Ad26.COV2.S vaccination and SARS-CoV-2 variants. As for the study in general: Participant was drawn from the COV1001 Ad26.COV2.S trial arm. Ad26.COV2.S was injected intramuscularly once or twice, 56 days apart.

Profiling relied on immunoSEQ multiplex PCR, and the TCRdb table lists in-frame clones only, not all of them. The profile shows about 390,000 clones, about 88% of them singletons. This CDR3 region has 19 residues. Germline CDR1 and CDR2: KGHDR and SFDVKD. V gave up 0 bases and J gave up 1 base; unmatched junction bases: 11. The sequencing here drew on peripheral blood, taken in a trial of Ad26.COV2.S vaccine versus placebo. V is TRBV24-1 and J is TRBJ1-1, with 9 bases fitting TRBD1. The sequence derives from a person aged 18 to 65 who received the Ad26.COV2.S COVID-19 vaccine or a placebo. The CDR3 nucleotides read TGTGCCACCAGTGATTTGCGTCTCCACGCGGGACAGGGGAACACTGAAGCTTTCTTT. It encodes CATSDLRLHAGQGNTEAFF.